Described below is a single TCR beta chain sequence and its context. This entry belongs to a study of cytomegalovirus exposure and HLA in healthy donors. Researchers ran the PCR with 60 Vbeta and 13 Jbeta primers. Repertoires were generated with immunoSEQ multiplex PCR, while TCRdb's copy carries only in-frame clones and drops some. Its listing shows 55,000 or so clones. Looked up from germline, CDR1 is SQVTM and CDR2 is ANQGSEA. V gave up 4 bases and J gave up 3 bases; unmatched junction bases: 4. The CDR3 loop spans 13 amino acids. The rearrangement joins TRBV29-1 to TRBJ1-1; 8 bases match TRBD1. Input material: PBMCs. The sequence derives from a woman aged 50 to 65 in good health and CMV-seropositive. The CDR3 region is CSVGTGRDTEAFF. CDR3 coding DNA: TGCAGCGTTGGGACAGGGAGGGACACTGAAGCTTTCTTT.